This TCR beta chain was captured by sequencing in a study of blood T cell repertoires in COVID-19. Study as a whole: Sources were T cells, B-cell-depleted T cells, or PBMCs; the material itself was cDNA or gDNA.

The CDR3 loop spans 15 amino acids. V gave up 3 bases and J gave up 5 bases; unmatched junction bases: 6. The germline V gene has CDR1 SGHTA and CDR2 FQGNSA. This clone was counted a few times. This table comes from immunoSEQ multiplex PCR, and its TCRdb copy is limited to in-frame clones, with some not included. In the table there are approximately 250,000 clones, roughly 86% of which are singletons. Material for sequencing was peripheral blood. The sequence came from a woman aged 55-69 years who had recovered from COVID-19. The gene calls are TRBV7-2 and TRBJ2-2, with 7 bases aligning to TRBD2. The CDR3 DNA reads TGTGCCAGCAGCTTGGGAGGGGAGGGGACCGGGGAGCTGTTTTTT. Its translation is CASSLGGEGTGELFF.